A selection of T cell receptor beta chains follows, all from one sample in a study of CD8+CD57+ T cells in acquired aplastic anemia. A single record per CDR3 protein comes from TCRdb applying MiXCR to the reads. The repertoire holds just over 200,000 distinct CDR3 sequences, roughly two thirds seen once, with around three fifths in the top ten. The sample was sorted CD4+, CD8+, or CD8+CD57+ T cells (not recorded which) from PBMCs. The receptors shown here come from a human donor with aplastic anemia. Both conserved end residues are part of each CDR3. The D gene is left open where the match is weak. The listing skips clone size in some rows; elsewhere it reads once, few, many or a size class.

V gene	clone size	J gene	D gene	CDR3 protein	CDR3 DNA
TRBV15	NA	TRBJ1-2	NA	CATSRAEGGTIGYTF	TGTGCCACCAGCAGAGCAGAGGGAGGGACCATAGGCTACACCTTC
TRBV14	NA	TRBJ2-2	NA	CASSQGGSPMFF	TGTGCCAGCAGCCAAGGGGGCAGCCCGATGTTTTTT
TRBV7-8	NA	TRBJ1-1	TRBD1	CASSLVYRGPVTEAFF	TGTGCCAGCAGCTTAGTATACAGGGGGCCGGTGACTGAAGCTTTCTTT
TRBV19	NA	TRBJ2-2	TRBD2	CASSTPSAGGFTGELFF	TGTGCCAGTAGTACCCCTTCTGCGGGGGGGTTCACCGGGGAGCTGTTTTTT
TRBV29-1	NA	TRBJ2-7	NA	CSVQDGRSYEQYF	TGCAGCGTTCAAGACGGCAGGTCCTACGAGCAGTACTTC
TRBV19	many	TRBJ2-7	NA	CASQAPEGYEQYF	TGTGCCAGCCAAGCACCGGAGGGTTACGAGCAGTACTTC
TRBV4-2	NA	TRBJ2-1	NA	CASSQDLALGSSRYNEQFF	TGTGCCAGCAGCCAAGATTTGGCCCTCGGGTCTAGCAGATACAATGAGCAGTTCTTC
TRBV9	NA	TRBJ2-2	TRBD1	CASSGRDRGLGDTGELFF	TGTGCCAGCAGCGGAAGGGACAGGGGGCTGGGCGACACCGGGGAGCTGTTTTTT
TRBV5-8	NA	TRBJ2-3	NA	CASRSGRFSSTDTQYF	TGTGCCAGCAGATCAGGGCGGTTCTCTAGCACAGATACGCAGTATTTT
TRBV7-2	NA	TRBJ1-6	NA	CASSLGQELHF	TGTGCCAGCAGTTTGGGGCAGGAACTCCACTTT
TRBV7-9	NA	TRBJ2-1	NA	CASSRLADEQFF	TGTGCCAGCAGCAGGTTAGCGGATGAGCAGTTCTTC
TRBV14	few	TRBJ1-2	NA	CASSAQGLRGNYGYTF	TGTGCCAGCAGCGCCCAGGGTCTAAGGGGAAACTATGGCTACACCTTC
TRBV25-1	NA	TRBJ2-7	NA	CASAEDWAYEQYF	TGTGCCAGTGCCGAGGATTGGGCCTACGAGCAGTACTTC
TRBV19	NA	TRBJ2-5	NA	CASSISTQEAQYF	TGTGCCAGTAGTATTTCGACCCAAGAGGCCCAGTACTTC
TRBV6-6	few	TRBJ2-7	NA	CASSSPSGISYEQYF	TGTGCCAGCAGTTCCCCCTCCGGGATTTCCTACGAGCAGTACTTC
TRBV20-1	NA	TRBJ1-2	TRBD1	CSASQRTGGYTF	TGCAGTGCCTCCCAAAGGACAGGGGGCTACACCTTC
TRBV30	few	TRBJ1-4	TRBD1	CAWSVIGQGVEKLFF	TGTGCCTGGAGTGTAATTGGACAGGGGGTTGAAAAACTGTTTTTT
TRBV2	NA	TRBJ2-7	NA	CASNSTPPPYEQYF	TGTGCCAGCAATTCGACTCCGCCCCCTTACGAGCAGTACTTC
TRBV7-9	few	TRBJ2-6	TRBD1	CASSSTDRAGANVLTF	TGTGCCAGCAGCTCGACTGACAGGGCTGGGGCCAACGTCCTGACTTTC
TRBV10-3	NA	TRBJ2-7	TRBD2	CAIRGTSGRSSYEQYF	TGTGCCATCAGGGGGACTAGCGGGAGAAGCTCCTACGAGCAGTACTTC
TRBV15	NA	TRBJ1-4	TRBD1	CATSRDFGTGGEKLFF	TGTGCCACCAGCAGAGATTTCGGGACAGGGGGTGAAAAACTGTTTTTT
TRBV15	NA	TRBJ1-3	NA	CATSSGTTGNTIYF	TGTGCCACCAGCAGTGGGACAACTGGAAACACCATATATTTT
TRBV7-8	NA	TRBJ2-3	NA	CASSLGGEVTDTQYF	TGTGCCAGCAGCTTAGGTGGAGAAGTCACAGATACGCAGTATTTT
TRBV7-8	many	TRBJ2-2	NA	CASSSSGGIYTGELFF	TGTGCCAGCAGCTCAAGTGGGGGAATATACACCGGGGAGCTGTTTTTT
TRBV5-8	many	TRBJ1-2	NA	CASSLAGDGYTF	TGTGCCAGCAGCTTGGCCGGGGATGGCTACACCTTC